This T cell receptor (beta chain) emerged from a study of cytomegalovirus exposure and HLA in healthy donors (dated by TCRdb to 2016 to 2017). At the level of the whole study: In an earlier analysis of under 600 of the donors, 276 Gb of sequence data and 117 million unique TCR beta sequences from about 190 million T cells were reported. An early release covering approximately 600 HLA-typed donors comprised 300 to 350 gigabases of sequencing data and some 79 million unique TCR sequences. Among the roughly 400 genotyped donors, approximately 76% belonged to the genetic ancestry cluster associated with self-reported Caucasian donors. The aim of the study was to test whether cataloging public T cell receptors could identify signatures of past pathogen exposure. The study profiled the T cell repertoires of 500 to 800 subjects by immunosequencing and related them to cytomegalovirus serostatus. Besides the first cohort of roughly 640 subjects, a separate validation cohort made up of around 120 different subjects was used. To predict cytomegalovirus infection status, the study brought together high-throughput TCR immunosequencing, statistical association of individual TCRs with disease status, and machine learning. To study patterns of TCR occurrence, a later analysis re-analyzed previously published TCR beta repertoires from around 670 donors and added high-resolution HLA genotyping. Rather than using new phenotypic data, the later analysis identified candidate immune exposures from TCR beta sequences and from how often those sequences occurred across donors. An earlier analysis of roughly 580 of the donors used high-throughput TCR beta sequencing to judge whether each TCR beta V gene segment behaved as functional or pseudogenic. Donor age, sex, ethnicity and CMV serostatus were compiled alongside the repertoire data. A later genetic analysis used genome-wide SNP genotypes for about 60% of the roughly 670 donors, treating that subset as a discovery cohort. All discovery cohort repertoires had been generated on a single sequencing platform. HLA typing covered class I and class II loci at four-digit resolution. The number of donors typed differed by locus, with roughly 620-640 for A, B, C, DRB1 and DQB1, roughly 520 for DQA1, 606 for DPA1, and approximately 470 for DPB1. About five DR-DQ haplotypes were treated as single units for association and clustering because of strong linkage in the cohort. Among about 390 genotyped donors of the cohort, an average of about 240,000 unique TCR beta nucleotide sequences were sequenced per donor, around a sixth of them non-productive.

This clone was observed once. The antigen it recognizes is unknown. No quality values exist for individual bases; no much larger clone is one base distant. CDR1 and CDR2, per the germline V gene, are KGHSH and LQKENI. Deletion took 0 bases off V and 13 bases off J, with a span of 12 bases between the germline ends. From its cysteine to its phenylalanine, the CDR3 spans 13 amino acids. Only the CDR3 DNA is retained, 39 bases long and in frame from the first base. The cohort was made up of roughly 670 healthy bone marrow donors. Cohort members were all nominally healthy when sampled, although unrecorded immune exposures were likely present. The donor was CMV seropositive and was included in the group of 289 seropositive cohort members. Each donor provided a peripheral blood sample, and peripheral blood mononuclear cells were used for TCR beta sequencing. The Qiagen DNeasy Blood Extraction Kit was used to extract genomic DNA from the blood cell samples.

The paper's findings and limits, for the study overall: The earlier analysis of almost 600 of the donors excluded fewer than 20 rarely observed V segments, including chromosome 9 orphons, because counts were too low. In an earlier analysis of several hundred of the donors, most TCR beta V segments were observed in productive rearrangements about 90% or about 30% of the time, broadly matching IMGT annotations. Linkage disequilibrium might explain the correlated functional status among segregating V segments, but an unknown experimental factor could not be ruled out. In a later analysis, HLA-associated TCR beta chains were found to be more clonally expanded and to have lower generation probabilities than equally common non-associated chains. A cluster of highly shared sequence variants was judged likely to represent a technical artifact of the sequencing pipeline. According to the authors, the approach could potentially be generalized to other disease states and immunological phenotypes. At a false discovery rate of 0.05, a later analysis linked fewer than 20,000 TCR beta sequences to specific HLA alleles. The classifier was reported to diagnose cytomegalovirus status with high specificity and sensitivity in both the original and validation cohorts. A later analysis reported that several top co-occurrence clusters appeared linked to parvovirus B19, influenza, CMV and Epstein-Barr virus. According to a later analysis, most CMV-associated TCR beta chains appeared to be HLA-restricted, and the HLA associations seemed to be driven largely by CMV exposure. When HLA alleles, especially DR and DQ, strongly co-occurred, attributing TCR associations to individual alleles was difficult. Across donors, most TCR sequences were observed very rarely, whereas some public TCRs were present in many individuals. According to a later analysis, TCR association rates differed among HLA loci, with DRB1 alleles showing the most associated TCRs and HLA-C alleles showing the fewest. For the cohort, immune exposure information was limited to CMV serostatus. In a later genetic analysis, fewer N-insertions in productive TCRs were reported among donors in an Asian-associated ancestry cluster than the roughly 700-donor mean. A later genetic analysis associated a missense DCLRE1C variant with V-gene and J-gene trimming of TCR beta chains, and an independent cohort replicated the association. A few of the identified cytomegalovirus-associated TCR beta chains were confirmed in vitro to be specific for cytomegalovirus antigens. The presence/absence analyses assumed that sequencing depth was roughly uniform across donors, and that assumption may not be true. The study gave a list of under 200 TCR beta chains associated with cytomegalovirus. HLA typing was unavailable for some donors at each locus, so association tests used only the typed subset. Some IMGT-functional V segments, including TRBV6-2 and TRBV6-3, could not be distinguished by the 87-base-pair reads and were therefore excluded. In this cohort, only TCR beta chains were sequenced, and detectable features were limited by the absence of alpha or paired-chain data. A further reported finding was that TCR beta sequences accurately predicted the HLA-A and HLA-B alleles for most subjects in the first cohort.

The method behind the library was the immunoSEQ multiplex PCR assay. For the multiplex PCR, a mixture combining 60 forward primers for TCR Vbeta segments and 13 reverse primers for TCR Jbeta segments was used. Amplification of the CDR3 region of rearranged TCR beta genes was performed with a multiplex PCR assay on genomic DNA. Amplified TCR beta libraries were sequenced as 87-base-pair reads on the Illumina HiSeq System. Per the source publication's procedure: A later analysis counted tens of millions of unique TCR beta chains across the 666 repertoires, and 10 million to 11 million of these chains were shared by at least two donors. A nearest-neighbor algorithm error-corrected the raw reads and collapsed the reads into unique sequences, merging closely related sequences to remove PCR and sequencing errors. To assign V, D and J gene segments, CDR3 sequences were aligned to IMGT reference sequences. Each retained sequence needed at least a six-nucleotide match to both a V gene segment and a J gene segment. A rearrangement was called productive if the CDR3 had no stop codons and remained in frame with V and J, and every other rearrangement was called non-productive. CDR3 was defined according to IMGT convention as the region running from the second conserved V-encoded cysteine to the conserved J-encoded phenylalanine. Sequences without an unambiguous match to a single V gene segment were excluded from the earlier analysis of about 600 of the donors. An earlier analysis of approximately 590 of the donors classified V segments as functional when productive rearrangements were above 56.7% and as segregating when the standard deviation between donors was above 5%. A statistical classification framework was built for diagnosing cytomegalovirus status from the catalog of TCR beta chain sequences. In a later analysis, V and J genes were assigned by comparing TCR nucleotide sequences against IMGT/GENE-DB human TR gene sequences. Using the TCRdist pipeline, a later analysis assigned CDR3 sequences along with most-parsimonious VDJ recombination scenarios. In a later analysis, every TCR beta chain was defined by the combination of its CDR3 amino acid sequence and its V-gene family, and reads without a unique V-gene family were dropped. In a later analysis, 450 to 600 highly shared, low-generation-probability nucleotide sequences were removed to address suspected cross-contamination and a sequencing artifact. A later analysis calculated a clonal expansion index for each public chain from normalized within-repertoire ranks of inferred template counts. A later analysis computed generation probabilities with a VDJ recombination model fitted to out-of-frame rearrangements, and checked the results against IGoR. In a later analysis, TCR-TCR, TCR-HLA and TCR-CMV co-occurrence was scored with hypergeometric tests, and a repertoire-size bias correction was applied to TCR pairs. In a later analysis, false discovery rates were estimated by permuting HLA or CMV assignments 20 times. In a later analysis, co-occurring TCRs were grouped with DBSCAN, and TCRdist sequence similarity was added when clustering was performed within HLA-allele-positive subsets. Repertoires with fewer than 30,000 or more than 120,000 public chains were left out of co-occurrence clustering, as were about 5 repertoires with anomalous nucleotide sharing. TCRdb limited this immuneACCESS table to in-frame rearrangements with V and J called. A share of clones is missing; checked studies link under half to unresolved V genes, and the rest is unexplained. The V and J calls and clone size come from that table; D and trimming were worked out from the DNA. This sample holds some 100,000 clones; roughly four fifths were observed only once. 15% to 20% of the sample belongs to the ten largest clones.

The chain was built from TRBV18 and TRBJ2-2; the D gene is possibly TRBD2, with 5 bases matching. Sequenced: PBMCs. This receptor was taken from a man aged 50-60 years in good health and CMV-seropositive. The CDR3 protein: CASSPPSGGLLFF. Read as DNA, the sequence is TGTGCCAGCTCACCACCGTCGGGCGGGCTGCTGTTTTTT.